Given below is one T cell receptor (beta chain) in context. Its target is not known. The data are from a study of post-analysis software for immune sequencing data. Study at large: Patients had relapsing-remitting, secondary progressive or progressive-relapsing multiple sclerosis; some lacked subtype.

Presence of unique molecular identifiers characterized the TCR beta cDNA libraries. Each CDR3 protein is one row after TCRdb ran MiXCR on the PCR reads. The sample yields roughly 800,000 distinct CDR3 sequences, around 46% seen once. Findings and limits, study-wide: Among four or five TRBV segments more frequent in patients than controls were TRBV5-6, TRBV5-1 and TRBV20-1. Samples sharing a preparation batch grouped tightly together when assessed by F measure.

Trimming took 5 bases from V and 13 from J, leaving 21 bases between them. Looked up from germline, CDR1 is MDHEN and CDR2 is SYDVKM. CDR3 length: 14 residues. The sample was blood. V gene TRBV28 combines with J gene TRBJ2-4, with D possibly matching TRBD2 (5 bases). The sequence was obtained from a girl aged 5-17 years with multiple sclerosis. Here the CDR3 DNA reads TGTGCCAGCAGTGGGGAAGCCTATTCTGGGGAGCAGTACTTC. This codes for CASSGEAYSGEQYF.